This T cell receptor beta chain is from a study of cytomegalovirus exposure and HLA in healthy donors. Across the study: The study's early data release held about 85 million unique TCRs from HLA-typed donors.

Concerning this clone: Its target is unknown.

Whole-study findings and limits: Some highly shared sequence variants likely arose as a pipeline artifact.

The CDR3 covers 16 residues. CDR1 is SGHRS and CDR2 is YFSETQ in the germline V gene. V lost 2 bases to trimming and J lost 3 bases; unmatched junction nucleotides: 7. Researchers ran the PCR with 60 Vbeta and 13 Jbeta primers. The protocol was immunoSEQ multiplex PCR, while the TCRdb copy is restricted to in-frame clones and leaves out a portion. The sample gives around 120,000 clones, 75% to 85% of which show up once; roughly 2.5% is in the top ten. This rearrangement joins TRBV5-1 to TRBJ2-4; 8 bases align to TRBD1. The sequence derives from a young man in good health and CMV-seronegative. Sequenced input: PBMCs. The CDR3 DNA reads TGCGCCAGCAGCTTCGGACAGGGAATGGGCAAAAACATTCAGTACTTC. It encodes CASSFGQGMGKNIQYF. The full variable domain, completed using reference TRBV5-1 and TRBJ2-4, is KAGVTQTPRYLIKTRGQQVTLSCSPISGHRSVSWYQQTPGQGLQFLFEYFSETQRNKGNFPGRFSGRQFSNSRSEMNVSTLELGDSALYLCASSFGQGMGKNIQYFGAGTRLSVL.